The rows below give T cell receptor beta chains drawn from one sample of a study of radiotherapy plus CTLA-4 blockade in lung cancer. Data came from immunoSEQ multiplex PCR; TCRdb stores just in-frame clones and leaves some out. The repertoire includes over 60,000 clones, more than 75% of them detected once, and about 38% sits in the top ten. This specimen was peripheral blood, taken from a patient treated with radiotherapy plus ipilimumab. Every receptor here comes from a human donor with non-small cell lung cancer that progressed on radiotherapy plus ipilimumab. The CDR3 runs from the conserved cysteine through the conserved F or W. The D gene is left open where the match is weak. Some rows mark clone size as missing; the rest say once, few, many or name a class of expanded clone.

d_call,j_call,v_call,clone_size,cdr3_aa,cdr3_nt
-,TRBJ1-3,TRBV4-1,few,CASSQAANTIYF,TGCGCCAGCAGCCAAGCGGCAAACACCATATATTTT
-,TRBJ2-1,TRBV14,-,CASSFYNEQFF,TGTGCCAGCAGCTTCTACAATGAGCAGTTCTTC
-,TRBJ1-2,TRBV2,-,CASSESTGFSYGYTF,TGTGCCAGCAGTGAAAGCACAGGGTTTAGCTATGGCTACACCTTC
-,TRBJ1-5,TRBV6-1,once,CASSEEFLWPQHF,TGTGCCAGCAGTGAAGAATTCTTGTGGCCCCAGCATTTT
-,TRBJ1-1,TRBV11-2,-,CASSTGTNTEAFF,TGTGCCAGCAGCACTGGGACGAACACTGAAGCTTTCTTT
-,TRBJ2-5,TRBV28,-,CASMDQGQETQYF,TGTGCCAGCATGGATCAGGGGCAAGAGACCCAGTACTTC
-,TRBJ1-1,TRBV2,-,CASSEKGYTEAFF,TGTGCCAGCAGTGAAAAGGGTTACACTGAAGCTTTCTTT
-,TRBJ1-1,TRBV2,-,CASTDGGAFF,TGTGCCAGTACGGACGGTGGGGCTTTCTTT
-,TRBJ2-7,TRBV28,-,CASSSSWEQYF,TGTGCCAGCAGTAGCAGTTGGGAGCAGTACTTC
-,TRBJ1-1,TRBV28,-,CASSFSAGQGTTEAFF,TGTGCCAGCAGTTTTTCAGCAGGCCAGGGGACCACTGAAGCTTTCTTT
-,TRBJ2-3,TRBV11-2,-,CASSLAGRGGTDTQYF,TGTGCCAGCAGCTTAGCGGGGCGCGGTGGCACAGATACGCAGTATTTT
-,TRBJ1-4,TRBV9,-,CASSSAGEKLFF,TGTGCCAGCAGCTCAGCCGGGGAAAAACTGTTTTTT
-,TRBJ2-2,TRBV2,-,CASSIQDTNTGELFF,TGTGCCAGCAGTATCCAGGATACGAACACCGGGGAGCTGTTTTTT
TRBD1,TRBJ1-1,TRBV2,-,CASSTGEAAANTEAFF,TGTGCCAGCAGTACAGGGGAGGCGGCCGCGAACACTGAAGCTTTCTTT
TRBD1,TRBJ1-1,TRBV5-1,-,CASSLGDSPTEAFF,TGCGCCAGCAGCTTGGGGGACAGTCCCACTGAAGCTTTCTTT
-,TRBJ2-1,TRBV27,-,CASSWGTGAGEQFF,TGTGCCAGCAGTTGGGGAACAGGAGCAGGAGAGCAGTTCTTC
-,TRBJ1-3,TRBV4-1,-,CASSPTTGVTGNTIYF,TGCGCCAGCAGCCCCACGACAGGTGTAACTGGAAACACCATATATTTT
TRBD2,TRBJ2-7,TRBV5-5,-,CASSLEGGPYEQYF,TGTGCCAGCAGCTTGGAGGGAGGGCCGTACGAGCAGTACTTC
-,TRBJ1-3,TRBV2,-,CASSERSAGNTIYF,TGTGCCAGCAGTGAACGGTCAGCTGGAAACACCATATATTTT
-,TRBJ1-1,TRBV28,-,CASSPRQVLNTEAFF,TGTGCCAGCAGTCCCCGACAGGTTTTGAACACTGAAGCTTTCTTT
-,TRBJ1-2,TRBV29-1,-,CSVEGDGYTF,TGCAGCGTTGAAGGCGATGGCTACACCTTC
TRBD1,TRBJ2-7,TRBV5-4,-,CASSHRGTYEQYF,TGTGCCAGCAGCCACAGGGGCACCTACGAGCAGTACTTC
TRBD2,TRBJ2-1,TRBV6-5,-,CASKREATYNEQFF,TGTGCCAGCAAGCGGGAGGCCACCTACAATGAGCAGTTCTTC
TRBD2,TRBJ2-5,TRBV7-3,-,CASSPGTNQETQYF,TGTGCCAGCAGCCCAGGGACTAACCAAGAGACCCAGTACTTC
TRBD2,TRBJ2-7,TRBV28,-,CASSLTSGSYEQYF,TGTGCCAGCAGTTTGACTAGCGGCTCCTACGAGCAGTACTTC
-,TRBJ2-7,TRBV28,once,CASKKAPYEQYF,TGTGCCAGCAAGAAGGCCCCCTACGAGCAGTACTTC